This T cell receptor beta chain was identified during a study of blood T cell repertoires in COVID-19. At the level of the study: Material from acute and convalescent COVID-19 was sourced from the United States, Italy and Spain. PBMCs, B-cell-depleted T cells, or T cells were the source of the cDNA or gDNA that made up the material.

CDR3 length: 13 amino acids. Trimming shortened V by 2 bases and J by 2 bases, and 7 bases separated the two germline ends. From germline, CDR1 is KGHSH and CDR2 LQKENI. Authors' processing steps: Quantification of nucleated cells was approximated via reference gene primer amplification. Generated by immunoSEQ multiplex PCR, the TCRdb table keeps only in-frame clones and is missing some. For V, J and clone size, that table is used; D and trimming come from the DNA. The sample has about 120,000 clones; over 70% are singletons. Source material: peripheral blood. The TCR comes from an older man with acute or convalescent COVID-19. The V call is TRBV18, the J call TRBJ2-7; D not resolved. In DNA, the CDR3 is TGTGCCAGCTCACCAGTCCCGGCCTACGAGCAGTACTTC. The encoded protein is CASSPVPAYEQYF.